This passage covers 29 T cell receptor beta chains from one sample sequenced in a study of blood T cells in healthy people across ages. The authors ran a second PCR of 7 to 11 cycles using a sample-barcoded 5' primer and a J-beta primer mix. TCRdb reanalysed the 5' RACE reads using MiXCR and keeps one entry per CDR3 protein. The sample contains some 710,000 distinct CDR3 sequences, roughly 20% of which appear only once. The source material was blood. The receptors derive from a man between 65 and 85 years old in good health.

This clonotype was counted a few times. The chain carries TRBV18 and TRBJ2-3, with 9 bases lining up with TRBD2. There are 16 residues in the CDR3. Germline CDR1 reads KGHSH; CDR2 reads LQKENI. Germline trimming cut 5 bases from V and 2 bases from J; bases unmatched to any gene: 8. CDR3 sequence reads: CASSMASGKDTDTQYF. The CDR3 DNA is TGTGCCAGCTCAATGGCTAGCGGGAAGGACACAGATACGCAGTATTTT.

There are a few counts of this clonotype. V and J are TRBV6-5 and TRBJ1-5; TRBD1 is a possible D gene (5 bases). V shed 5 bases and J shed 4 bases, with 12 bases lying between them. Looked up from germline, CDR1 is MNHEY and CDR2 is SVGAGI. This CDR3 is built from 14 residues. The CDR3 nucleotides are TGTGCCAGCAGTAAACGACAGTCTAATCAGCCCCAGCATTTT. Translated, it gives CASSKRQSNQPQHF.

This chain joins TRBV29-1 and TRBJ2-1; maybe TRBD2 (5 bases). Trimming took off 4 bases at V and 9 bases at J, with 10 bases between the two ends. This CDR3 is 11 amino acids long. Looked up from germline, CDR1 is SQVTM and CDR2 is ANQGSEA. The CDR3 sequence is CSVGDYGEQFF. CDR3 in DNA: TGCAGCGTTGGAGACTACGGTGAGCAGTTCTTC.

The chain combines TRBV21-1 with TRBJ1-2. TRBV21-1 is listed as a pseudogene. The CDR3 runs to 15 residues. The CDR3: CASSKARFRIDGYTF. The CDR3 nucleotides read TGTGCCAGCAGCAAAGCCAGGTTCCGGATAGATGGCTACACCTTC.

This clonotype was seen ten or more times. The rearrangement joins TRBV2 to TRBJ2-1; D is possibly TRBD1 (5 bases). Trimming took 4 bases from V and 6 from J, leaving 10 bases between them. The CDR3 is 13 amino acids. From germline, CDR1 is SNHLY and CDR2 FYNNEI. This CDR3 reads CASSAPGLNEQFF. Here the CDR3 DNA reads TGTGCCAGCAGTGCCCCAGGGCTCAATGAGCAGTTCTTC.

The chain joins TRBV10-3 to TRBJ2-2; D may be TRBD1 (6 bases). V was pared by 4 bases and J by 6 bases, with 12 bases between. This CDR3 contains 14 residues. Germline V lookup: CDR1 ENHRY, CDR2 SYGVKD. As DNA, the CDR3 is TGTGCCATCAGTGGCACAGGGATCGCCGGGGAGCTGTTTTTT. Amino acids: CAISGTGIAGELFF.

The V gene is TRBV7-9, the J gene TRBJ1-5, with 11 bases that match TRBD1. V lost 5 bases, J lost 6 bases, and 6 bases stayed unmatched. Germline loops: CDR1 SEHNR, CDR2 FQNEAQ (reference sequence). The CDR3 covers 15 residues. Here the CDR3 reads CASSQTGTGGQPQHF. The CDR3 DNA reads TGTGCCAGCAGCCAAACCGGGACAGGGGGTCAGCCCCAGCATTTT.

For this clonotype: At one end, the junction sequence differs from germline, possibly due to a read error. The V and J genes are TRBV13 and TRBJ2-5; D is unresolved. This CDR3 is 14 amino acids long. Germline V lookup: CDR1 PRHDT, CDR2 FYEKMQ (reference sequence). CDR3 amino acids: CASRLARIRETQYF. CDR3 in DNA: TGTGCCAGCAGATTAGCCCGGATTCGAGAGACCCAGTACTTC.

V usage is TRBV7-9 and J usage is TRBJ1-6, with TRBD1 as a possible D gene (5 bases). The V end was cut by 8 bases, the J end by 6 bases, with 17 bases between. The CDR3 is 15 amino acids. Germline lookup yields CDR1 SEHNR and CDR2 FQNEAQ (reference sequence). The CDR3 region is CASGLFRGSNSPLHF. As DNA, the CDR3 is TGTGCCAGCGGTTTGTTCCGGGGGTCTAATTCACCCCTCCACTTT.

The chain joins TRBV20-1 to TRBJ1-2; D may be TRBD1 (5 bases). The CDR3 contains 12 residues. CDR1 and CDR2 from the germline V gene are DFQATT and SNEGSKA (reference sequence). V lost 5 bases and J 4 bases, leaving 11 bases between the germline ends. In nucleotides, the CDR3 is TGCAGTGCTGCGGGACGGCTCTATGGCTACACCTTC. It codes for CSAAGRLYGYTF.

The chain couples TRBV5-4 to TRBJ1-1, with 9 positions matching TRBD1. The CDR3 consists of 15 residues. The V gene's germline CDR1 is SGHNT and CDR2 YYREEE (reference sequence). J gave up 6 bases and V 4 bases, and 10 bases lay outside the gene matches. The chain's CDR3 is CASSPHYRGLAEAFF. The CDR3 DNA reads TGTGCCAGCAGCCCCCACTACAGGGGGCTCGCTGAAGCTTTCTTT.

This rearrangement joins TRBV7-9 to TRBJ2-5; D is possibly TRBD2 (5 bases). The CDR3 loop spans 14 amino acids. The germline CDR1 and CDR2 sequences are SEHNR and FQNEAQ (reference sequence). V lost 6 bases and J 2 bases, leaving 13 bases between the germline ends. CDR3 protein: CASSSPTTQETQYF. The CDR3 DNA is TGTGCCAGCAGTTCCCCGACTACACAAGAGACCCAGTACTTC.

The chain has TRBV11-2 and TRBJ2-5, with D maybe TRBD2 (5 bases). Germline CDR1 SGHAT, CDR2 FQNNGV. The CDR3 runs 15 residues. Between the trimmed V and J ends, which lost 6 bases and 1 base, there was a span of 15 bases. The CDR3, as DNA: TGTGCCAGCAGTTTCCTCGGACTGATCCAAGAGACCCAGTACTTC. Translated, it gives CASSFLGLIQETQYF.

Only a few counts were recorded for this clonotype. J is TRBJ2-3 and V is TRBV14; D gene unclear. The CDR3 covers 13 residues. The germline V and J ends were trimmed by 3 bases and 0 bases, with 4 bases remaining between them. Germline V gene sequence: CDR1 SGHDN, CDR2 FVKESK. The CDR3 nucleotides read TGTGCCAGCAGCCAGTTTAGCACAGATACGCAGTATTTT. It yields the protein CASSQFSTDTQYF.

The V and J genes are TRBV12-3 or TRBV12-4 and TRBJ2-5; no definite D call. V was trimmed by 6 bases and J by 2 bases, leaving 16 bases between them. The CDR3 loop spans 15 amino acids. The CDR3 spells CASSYRANTQETQYF. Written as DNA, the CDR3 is TGTGCCAGCAGCTACCGGGCGAATACTCAAGAGACCCAGTACTTC.

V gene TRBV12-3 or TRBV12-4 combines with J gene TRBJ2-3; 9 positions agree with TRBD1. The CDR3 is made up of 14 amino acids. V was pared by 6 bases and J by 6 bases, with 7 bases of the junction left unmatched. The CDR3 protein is CASRPGQGWDTQYF. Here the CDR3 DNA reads TGTGCCAGCAGACCGGGACAGGGTTGGGATACGCAGTATTTT.

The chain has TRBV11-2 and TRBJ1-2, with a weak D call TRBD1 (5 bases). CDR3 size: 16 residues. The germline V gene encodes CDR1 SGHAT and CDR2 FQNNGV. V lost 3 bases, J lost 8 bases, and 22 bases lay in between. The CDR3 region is CASSFAGTDVSGGYTF. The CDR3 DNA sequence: TGTGCCAGCAGCTTCGCGGGGACCGATGTTTCGGGCGGCTACACCTTC.

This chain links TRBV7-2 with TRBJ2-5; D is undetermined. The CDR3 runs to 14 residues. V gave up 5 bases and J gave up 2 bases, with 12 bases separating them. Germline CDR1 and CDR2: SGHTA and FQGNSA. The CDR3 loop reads CASSAQYSQETQYF. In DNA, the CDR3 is TGTGCCAGCAGCGCACAGTATTCTCAAGAGACCCAGTACTTC.

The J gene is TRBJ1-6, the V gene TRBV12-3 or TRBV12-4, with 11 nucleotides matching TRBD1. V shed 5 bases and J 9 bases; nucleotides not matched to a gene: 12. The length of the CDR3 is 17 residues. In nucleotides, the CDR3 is TGTGCCAGCAGTCGGACAGGGGGCGCGAATTTAGGTTCACCCCTCCACTTT. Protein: CASSRTGGANLGSPLHF.

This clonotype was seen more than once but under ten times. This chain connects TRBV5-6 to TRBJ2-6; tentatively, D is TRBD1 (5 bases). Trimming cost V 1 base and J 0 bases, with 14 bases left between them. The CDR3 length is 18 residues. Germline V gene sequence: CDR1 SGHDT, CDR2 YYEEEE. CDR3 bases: TGTGCCAGCAGCTTGACCAGGACACGTTACTCTGGGGCCAACGTCCTGACTTTC. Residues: CASSLTRTRYSGANVLTF.

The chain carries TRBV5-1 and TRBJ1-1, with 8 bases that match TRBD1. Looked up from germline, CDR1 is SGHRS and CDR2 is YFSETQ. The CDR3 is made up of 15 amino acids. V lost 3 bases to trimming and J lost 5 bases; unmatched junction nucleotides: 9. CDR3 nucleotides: TGCGCCAGCAGCTGGGTTACAGGGGGAAGTACTGAAGCTTTCTTT. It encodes CASSWVTGGSTEAFF.

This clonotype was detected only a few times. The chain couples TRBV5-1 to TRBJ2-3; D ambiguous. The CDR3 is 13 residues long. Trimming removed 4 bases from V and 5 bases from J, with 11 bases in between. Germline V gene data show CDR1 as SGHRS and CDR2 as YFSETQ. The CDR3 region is CASSRGVGDTQYF. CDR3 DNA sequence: TGCGCCAGCAGCCGCGGAGTTGGAGATACGCAGTATTTT.

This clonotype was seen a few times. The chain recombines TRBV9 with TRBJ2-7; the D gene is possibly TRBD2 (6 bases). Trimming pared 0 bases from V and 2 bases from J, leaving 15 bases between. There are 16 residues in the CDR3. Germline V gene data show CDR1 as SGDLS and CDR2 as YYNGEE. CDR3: CASSVEEGGAAYEQYF. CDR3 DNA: TGTGCCAGCAGCGTAGAGGAAGGAGGGGCCGCCTACGAGCAGTACTTC.

The CDR3 reads CSARDSRGAAGGETQYF. The DNA of the CDR3 is TGCAGTGCTAGAGATTCCAGGGGTGCGGCGGGAGGCGAGACCCAGTACTTC. The chain couples TRBV20-1 to TRBJ2-5; TRBD2 agrees at 8 bases. The CDR3 totals 17 residues. In germline, CDR1 is DFQATT, CDR2 SNEGSKA (reference sequence). V gave up 0 bases and J gave up 5 bases; unmatched junction bases: 14.

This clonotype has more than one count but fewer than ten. For the CDR3, the DNA is TGCAGTGTAGGCTACCCGAACACCGGGGAGCTGTTTTTT. Its translation: CSVGYPNTGELFF. V gene TRBV20-1 combines with J gene TRBJ2-2; the D is unclear. Germline loops: CDR1 DFQATT, CDR2 SNEGSKA (reference sequence). Trimming pared 7 bases from V and 0 bases from J, leaving 9 bases between. The CDR3 loop spans 13 amino acids.

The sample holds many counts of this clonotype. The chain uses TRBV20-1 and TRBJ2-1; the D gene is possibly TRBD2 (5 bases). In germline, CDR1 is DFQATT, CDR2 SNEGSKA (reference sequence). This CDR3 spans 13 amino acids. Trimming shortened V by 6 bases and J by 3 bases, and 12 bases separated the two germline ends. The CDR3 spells CSARGLFYNEQFF. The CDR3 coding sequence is TGCAGTGCCCGCGGACTTTTCTACAATGAGCAGTTCTTC.

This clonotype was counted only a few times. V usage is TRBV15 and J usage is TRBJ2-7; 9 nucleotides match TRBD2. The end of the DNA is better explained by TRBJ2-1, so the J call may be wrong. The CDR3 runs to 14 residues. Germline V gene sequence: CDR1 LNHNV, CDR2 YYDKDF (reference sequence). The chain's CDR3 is CATRLSGSGIEQFF. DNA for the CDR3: TGTGCCACCAGACTTAGCGGGAGTGGTATTGAGCAGTTCTTC.

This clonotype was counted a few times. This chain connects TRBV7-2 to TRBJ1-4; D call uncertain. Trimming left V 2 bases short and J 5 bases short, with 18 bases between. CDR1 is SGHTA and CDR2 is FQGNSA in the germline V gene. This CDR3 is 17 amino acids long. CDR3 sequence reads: CASSLYLGWRENEKLFF. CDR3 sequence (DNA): TGTGCCAGCAGCTTATATTTGGGTTGGAGAGAGAATGAAAAACTGTTTTTT.

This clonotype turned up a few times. The CDR3 loop is CASSRSAMTYEQYF. The CDR3, as DNA: TGTGCCAGCTCACGATCGGCCATGACCTACGAGCAGTACTTC. V usage is TRBV18 and J usage is TRBJ2-7; no reliable D call. This CDR3 spans 14 amino acids. The ends were cut back, 4 bases at V and 2 bases at J, with 12 bases in the middle. Germline V gene sequence: CDR1 KGHSH, CDR2 LQKENI. Complete variable domain (other parts from reference TRBV18 and TRBJ2-7): NAGVMQNPRHLVRRRGQEARLRCSPMKGHSHVYWYRQLPEEGLKFMVYLQKENIIDESGMPKERFSAEFPKEGPSILRIQQVVRGDSAAYFCASSRSAMTYEQYFGPGTRLTVT.